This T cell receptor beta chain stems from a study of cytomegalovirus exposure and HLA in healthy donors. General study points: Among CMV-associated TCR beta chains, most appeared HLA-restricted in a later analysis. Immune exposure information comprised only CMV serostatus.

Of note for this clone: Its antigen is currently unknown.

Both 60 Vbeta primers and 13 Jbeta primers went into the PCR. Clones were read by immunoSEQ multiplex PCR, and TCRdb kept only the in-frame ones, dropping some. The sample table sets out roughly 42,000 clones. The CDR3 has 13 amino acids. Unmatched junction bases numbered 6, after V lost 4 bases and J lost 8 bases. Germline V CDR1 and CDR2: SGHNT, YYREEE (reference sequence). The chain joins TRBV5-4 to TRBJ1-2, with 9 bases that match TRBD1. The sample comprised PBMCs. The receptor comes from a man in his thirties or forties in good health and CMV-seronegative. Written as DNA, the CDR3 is TGTGCCAGCAGCCCCGGGACAGGGCAAGGCTACACCTTC. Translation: CASSPGTGQGYTF.